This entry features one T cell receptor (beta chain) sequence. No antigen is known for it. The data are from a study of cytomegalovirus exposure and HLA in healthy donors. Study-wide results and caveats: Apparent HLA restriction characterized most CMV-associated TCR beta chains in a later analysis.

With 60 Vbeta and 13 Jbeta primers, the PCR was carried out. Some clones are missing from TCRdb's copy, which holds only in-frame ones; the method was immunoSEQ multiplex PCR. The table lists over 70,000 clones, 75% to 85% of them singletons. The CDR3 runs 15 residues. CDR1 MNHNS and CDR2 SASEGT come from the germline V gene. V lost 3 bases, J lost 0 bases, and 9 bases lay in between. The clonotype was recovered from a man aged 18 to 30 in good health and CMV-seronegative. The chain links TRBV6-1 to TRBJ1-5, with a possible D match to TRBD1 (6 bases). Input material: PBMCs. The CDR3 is CASSDLGGSNQPQHF. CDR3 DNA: TGTGCCAGCAGTGACCTAGGGGGTAGCAATCAGCCCCAGCATTTT.